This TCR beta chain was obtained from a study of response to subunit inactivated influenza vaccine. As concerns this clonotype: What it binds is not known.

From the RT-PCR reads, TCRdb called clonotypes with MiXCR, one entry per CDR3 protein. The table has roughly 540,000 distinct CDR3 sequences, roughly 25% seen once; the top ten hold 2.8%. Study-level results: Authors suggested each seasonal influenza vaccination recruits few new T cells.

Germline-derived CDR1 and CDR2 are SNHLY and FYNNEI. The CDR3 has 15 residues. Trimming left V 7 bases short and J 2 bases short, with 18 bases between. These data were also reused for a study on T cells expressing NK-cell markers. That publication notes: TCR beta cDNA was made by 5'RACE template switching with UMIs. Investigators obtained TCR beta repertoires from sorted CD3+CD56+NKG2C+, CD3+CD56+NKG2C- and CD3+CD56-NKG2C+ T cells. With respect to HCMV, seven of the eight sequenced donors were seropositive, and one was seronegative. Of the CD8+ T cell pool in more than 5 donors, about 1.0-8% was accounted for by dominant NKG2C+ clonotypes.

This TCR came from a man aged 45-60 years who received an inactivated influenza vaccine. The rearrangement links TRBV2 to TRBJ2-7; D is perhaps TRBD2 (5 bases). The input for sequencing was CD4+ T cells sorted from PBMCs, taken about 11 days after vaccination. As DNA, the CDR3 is TGTGCCAGCACCGTAGGGCAGACACTAGCCTACGAGCAGTACTTC. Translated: CASTVGQTLAYEQYF.